This T cell receptor (beta chain) was recovered during a study of T cell responses to AZD1222 COVID-19 vaccine. General study points: Donor demographics were predominantly white British with a female majority; clonal diversity may be underestimated. Spike regions recognized by vaccine-associated CD4 TCRs spanned the protein, led by 160-218 and 743-854. Close to half of spike-specific TCRs reportedly recognize unmutated variant regions.

As to this clone: Its cognate antigen is unknown.

Germline lookup yields CDR1 LGHDT and CDR2 YNNKEL (reference sequence). The length of the CDR3 is 13 residues. Trimming cost V 5 bases and J 0 bases, with 7 bases left between them. The protocol was immunoSEQ multiplex PCR, while the TCRdb copy is restricted to in-frame clones and leaves out a portion. Among about 27,000 clones listed, 80% to 95% were seen once. Sequenced here: peripheral blood, sampled 28 days after the second AZD1222 dose. The TCR was taken from an adult who received the AZD1222 COVID-19 vaccine. The chain links TRBV3-1 (or the pseudogene TRBV3-2) to TRBJ1-1; D remains unclear. The CDR3 is CASSFTVNTEAFF. The CDR3 DNA is TGTGCCAGCAGCTTCACAGTGAACACTGAAGCTTTCTTT.